This TCR beta chain emerged from a study of vaccination effects on CD4 cells after COVID-19. Findings and limits, study-wide: Marked clonal contraction of both clone types appeared late after vaccination.

CDR1 is LGHNT and CDR2 is FRNRAP in the germline V gene. The CDR3 is made up of 14 amino acids. V shed 4 bases and J 1 base; nucleotides not matched to a gene: 2. Data came from immunoSEQ multiplex PCR; TCRdb stores just in-frame clones and leaves some out. Here the sample spans about 32,000 clones, approximately 75% being singletons. Worth noting for this clone: Its specificity is unknown.

The ViraFEST assay expanded antigen-specific CD4+ T cells with viral peptide pools before sequencing. The authors isolated CD4+ T cells after 10 days of culture. Participants got two doses of BNT162b2 or mRNA-1273 vaccine. Previously uninfected by SARS-CoV-2, the vaccine recipients also showed negative nucleocapsid antibodies. Cultivation was performed at 1.5 million to 2.5 million PBMC per well with 8 to 10 IU/ml IL-2 and about 10 ug/ml peptides added. Each culture had half its medium swapped for IL-2 medium on days 3 and 7. The V and J genes are TRBV12-5 and TRBJ2-5, with TRBD1 matching over 8 bases. This sequence was found in a human donor who received a COVID-19 vaccine. Sequencing was performed on CD4+ T cells from PBMCs cultured with HCoV-229E spike peptides, taken after COVID-19 vaccination. The chain's CDR3 is CASGSGQGQETQYF. In DNA form, the CDR3 reads TGTGCTAGTGGTTCAGGACAGGGCCAAGAGACCCAGTACTTC.